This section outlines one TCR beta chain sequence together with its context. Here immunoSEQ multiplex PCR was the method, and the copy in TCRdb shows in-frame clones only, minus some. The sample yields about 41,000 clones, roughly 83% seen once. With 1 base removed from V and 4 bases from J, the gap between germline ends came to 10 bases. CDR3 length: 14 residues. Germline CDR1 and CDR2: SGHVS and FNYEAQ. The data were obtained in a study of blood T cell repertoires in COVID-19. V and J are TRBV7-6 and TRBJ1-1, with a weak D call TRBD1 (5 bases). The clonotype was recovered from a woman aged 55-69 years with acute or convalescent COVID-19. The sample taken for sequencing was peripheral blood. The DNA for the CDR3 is TGTGCCAGCAGCTTAGGTGTGGGGGGCACTGAAGCTTTCTTT. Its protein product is CASSLGVGGTEAFF.